What follows are 32 T cell receptor beta chains derived from one specimen sequenced in a study of beta chain features in type 1 diabetes. Expressed TCRB transcripts were sequenced after all isolated RNA was converted to cDNA. Libraries were prepared by immunoSEQ multiplex PCR; TCRdb keeps only in-frame clonotypes and omits some of them. This table holds hundreds of thousands of clones, under 70% found once. The specimen was naive CD4+ T cells from blood. These receptors came from a man aged 25-45 years in good health.

The CDR3 DNA follows: TGTGCCTGGGCCAACAACGGTTTACGGGGCTACACCTTC. This codes for CAWANNGLRGYTF. The chain couples TRBV30 to TRBJ1-2; D is undetermined. V was trimmed by 5 bases and J by 8 bases, leaving 18 bases between them. The germline gives CDR1 GTSNPN, CDR2 SVGIG (reference sequence). The CDR3 spans 13 residues.

The gene calls are TRBV30 and TRBJ2-7; D may be TRBD2 (6 bases). CDR3 length equals 12 residues. Looked up from germline, CDR1 is GTSNPN and CDR2 is SVGIG (reference sequence). The V gene lost 3 bases and the J gene lost 6 bases, with 12 bases spanning the gap. The CDR3 DNA is TGTGCCTGGAGGCCCCTGACTAGCGAGCAGTACTTC. It specifies CAWRPLTSEQYF.

The V gene is TRBV2, the J gene TRBJ2-1; D is unresolved. Between the trimmed V and J ends, which lost 6 bases and 4 bases, there was a span of 10 bases. This CDR3 is built from 13 residues. The germline gives CDR1 SNHLY, CDR2 FYNNEI. The CDR3 spells CASSETEYNEQFF. The DNA of the CDR3 is TGTGCCAGCAGCGAAACAGAGTACAATGAGCAGTTCTTC.

The chain couples TRBV15 to TRBJ2-7; D is unclear. The V gene lost 3 bases and the J gene lost 6 bases, with 9 bases spanning the gap. CDR1 is LNHNV and CDR2 is YYDKDF in the germline V gene (reference sequence). There are 12 residues in the CDR3. CDR3 region: CATSRVYFEQYF. The CDR3 region has the DNA TGTGCCACCAGCAGGGTCTACTTCGAGCAGTACTTC.

The V call is TRBV30, the J call TRBJ2-1; TRBD1 matches at 11 bases. CDR1 and CDR2 (germline): GTSNPN, SVGIG (reference sequence). The trim removed 3 bases at V and 7 bases at J, leaving 5 bases unmatched. The CDR3 sequence is 14 residues long. CDR3 bases: TGTGCCTGGAGCACCGGACAGGGGGCGAATGAGCAGTTCTTC. As protein: CAWSTGQGANEQFF.

This clone has a handful of counts. V usage is TRBV20-1 and J usage is TRBJ2-2; D gene uncertain. CDR3 length: 11 amino acids. Germline assignment: CDR1 DFQATT and CDR2 SNEGSKA (reference sequence). Deletions cut 5 bases from V and 6 bases from J, with 7 bases between. The DNA for the CDR3 is TGCAGTGCTCGGACGGCCGGGGAGCTGTTTTTT. This translates into CSARTAGELFF.

The J gene is TRBJ1-6, the V gene TRBV7-9; tentative D call: TRBD1 (5 bases). V lost 1 base, J lost 9 bases, and 16 bases lay in between. Germline loops: CDR1 SEHNR, CDR2 FQNEAQ (reference sequence). The CDR3 is 16 residues long. CDR3 in amino acids: CASSLESTGGGSPLHF. CDR3 sequence (DNA): TGTGCCAGCAGCTTAGAAAGCACAGGAGGCGGTTCACCCCTCCACTTT.

V and J are TRBV2 and TRBJ2-2; D gene unclear. CDR1 SNHLY and CDR2 FYNNEI come from the germline V gene. The CDR3 consists of 14 residues. Trimming removed 3 bases at V and 0 bases at J, with 5 bases between. The CDR3 sequence is CASSDRTNTGELFF. DNA of the CDR3: TGTGCCAGCAGTGATAGGACGAACACCGGGGAGCTGTTTTTT.

The gene calls are TRBV18 and TRBJ1-1; D is perhaps TRBD1 (6 bases). V was pared by 6 bases and J by 1 base, with 9 bases between. CDR1 is KGHSH and CDR2 is LQKENI in the germline V gene. The CDR3 sequence is 13 residues long. CDR3 amino acids: CASSSTGNTEAFF. The CDR3 region has the DNA TGTGCCAGCTCCTCGACAGGGAACACTGAAGCTTTCTTT.

The chain joins TRBV30 to TRBJ1-6; D possibly corresponds to TRBD1 (5 bases). The CDR3 runs to 14 residues. Germline CDR1 GTSNPN, CDR2 SVGIG (reference sequence). V lost 3 bases to trimming and J lost 4 bases, with 10 bases between them. CDR3 bases: TGTGCCTGGAGGACAGCCCTTTATAATTCACCCCTCCACTTT. Protein sequence: CAWRTALYNSPLHF.

This chain uses TRBV6-6 with TRBJ2-3; D gene ambiguous. V was shortened by 8 bases and J by 2 bases, with 11 bases between the two germline ends. CDR3 length: 13 amino acids. Germline V gene lookup returns CDR1 MNHNY and CDR2 SVGAGI (reference sequence). DNA of the CDR3: TGTGCCAGCTCTCGGCAGCACACAGATACGCAGTATTTT. As protein: CASSRQHTDTQYF.

The chain combines TRBV20-1 with TRBJ2-5; D gene uncertain. The CDR3 extends over 10 amino acids. The V and J ends lost 5 bases and 5 bases respectively, with 6 bases between them. From germline, CDR1 is DFQATT and CDR2 SNEGSKA (reference sequence). The CDR3 region has the DNA TGCAGTGCTCCGACCGAGACCCAGTACTTC. This translates into CSAPTETQYF.

The chain has TRBV29-1 and TRBJ1-2; maybe TRBD1 (5 bases). Germline CDR1 is SQVTM and CDR2 is ANQGSEA. The CDR3 contains 14 residues. Trimming cost V 3 bases and J 3 bases, with 14 bases left between them. The CDR3 DNA sequence: TGCAGCGTTGAGATGAGGGGCGGAGACTATGGCTACACCTTC. Its translation: CSVEMRGGDYGYTF.

There are a few counts of this clone. The chain carries TRBV29-1 and TRBJ2-7, with TRBD1 as a possible D gene (6 bases). The CDR3 is 13 residues long. Germline V CDR1 and CDR2: SQVTM, ANQGSEA. The V gene lost 4 bases and the J gene lost 7 bases, with 17 bases spanning the gap. In DNA, the CDR3 is TGCAGCGTTGCCTCCCGGCTCAGGGGTGAGCAGTACTTC. Residues: CSVASRLRGEQYF.

This chain's CDR3 is CASSPRRDATYEQYF. The CDR3 DNA is TGTGCCAGCAGCCCGCGACGGGACGCCACCTACGAGCAGTACTTC. V gene TRBV14 combines with J gene TRBJ2-7; D is possibly TRBD1 or TRBD2 (5 bases each). CDR1 is SGHDN, CDR2 FVKESK, per germline. V shed 4 bases and J shed 2 bases, with 15 bases lying between them. The CDR3 totals 15 residues.

The genes are TRBV29-1 and TRBJ2-7; D may match TRBD1 or TRBD2 (5 bases each). Trimming stripped 6 bases from V and 3 bases from J, with 12 bases between. Looked up from germline, CDR1 is SQVTM and CDR2 is ANQGSEA. The CDR3 runs to 12 residues. CDR3 DNA: TGCAGCGTACCCGGGGCGAACTACGAGCAGTACTTC. Encoded protein: CSVPGANYEQYF.

CDR3 loop: CASSFRGVNSYEQYF. The DNA of the CDR3 is TGTGCCAGCAGCTTCCGGGGGGTCAACTCCTACGAGCAGTACTTC. The chain links TRBV7-9 to TRBJ2-7; 7 bases line up with TRBD2. In germline, CDR1 is SEHNR, CDR2 FQNEAQ (reference sequence). The CDR3 is 15 residues long. V shed 3 bases, J shed 0 bases, and the junction held 5 bases outside the gene matches. Full variable domain (outside the CDR3, taken from reference TRBV7-9 and TRBJ2-7): DTGVSQNPRHKITKRGQNVTFRCDPISEHNRLYWYRQTLGQGPEFLTYFQNEAQLEKSRLLSDRFSAERPKGSFSTLEIQRTEQGDSAMYLCASSFRGVNSYEQYFGPGTRLTVT.

The chain carries TRBV6-1 and TRBJ2-1; weak D call: TRBD1 (5 bases). Germline CDR1 reads MNHNS; CDR2 reads SASEGT. Trimming stripped 3 bases from V and 9 bases from J, with 12 bases between. The CDR3 contains 13 residues. The CDR3 nucleotides are TGTGCCAGCAGTGAGGCAGGGCTTTTTGAGCAGTTCTTC. It is translated as CASSEAGLFEQFF.

The DNA of the CDR3 is TGTGCCTGGAGTGCTTTACGAACTGGGGCCAACGTCCTGACTTTC. It yields the protein CAWSALRTGANVLTF. V usage is TRBV30 and J usage is TRBJ2-6; D not resolved. The V end was cut by 1 base, the J end by 2 bases, with 9 bases between. The germline gives CDR1 GTSNPN, CDR2 SVGIG (reference sequence). CDR3 length: 15 residues.

The chain is built from TRBV4-3 and TRBJ2-3, with D uncertain. The CDR3 has 16 amino acids. Germline-derived CDR1 and CDR2 are LGHNA and YSLEER. V was pared by 0 bases and J by 1 base, with 11 bases between. The CDR3 spells CASSQDEDPRTDTQYF. For the CDR3, the DNA is TGCGCCAGCAGCCAAGACGAGGACCCCCGCACAGATACGCAGTATTTT.

The chain carries TRBV14 and TRBJ2-4; D unclear. This CDR3 has 11 amino acids. Germline CDR1 and CDR2: SGHDN and FVKESK. V lost 1 base to trimming and J lost 7 bases, with 2 bases between them. The CDR3 loop reads CASSQANIQYF. Here the CDR3 DNA reads TGTGCCAGCAGCCAAGCGAACATTCAGTACTTC.

Concerning this clone: This CDR3 is also generated by other DNA sequences in the sample. The chain joins TRBV30 to TRBJ1-5; D perhaps matches TRBD1 (6 bases). CDR3 length: 14 amino acids. With 3 bases removed from V and 2 bases from J, the gap between germline ends came to 11 bases. Germline V gene data show CDR1 as GTSNPN and CDR2 as SVGIG (reference sequence). In DNA form, the CDR3 reads TGTGCCTGGAGCTTAGCAGGGGGCAATCAGCCCCAGCATTTT. It is translated as CAWSLAGGNQPQHF.

The chain is built from TRBV25-1 and TRBJ2-7; D gene ambiguous. Germline-derived CDR1 and CDR2 are MGHDK and SYGVNS. Trimming removed 7 bases at V and 4 bases at J, with 8 bases between. The length of the CDR3 is 11 residues. The CDR3 sequence is CASNRGYEQYF. CDR3 bases: TGTGCCAGCAATCGAGGTTACGAGCAGTACTTC.

V is TRBV29-1 and J is TRBJ2-7; no clear D. This CDR3 has 11 residues. Per the germline V gene, CDR1 is SQVTM and CDR2 is ANQGSEA. V shed 6 bases and J shed 1 base, with 7 bases lying between them. CDR3 in DNA: TGCAGCGTCACCGTTTCCTACGAGCAGTACTTC. This translates into CSVTVSYEQYF.

This clone was counted between two and nine times. The chain links TRBV29-1 to TRBJ2-5; possibly TRBD2 for D (5 bases). In germline, CDR1 is SQVTM, CDR2 ANQGSEA. The CDR3 runs to 12 residues. The germline V and J ends were trimmed by 2 bases and 5 bases, with 9 bases remaining between them. The CDR3 sequence: CSVEKSGETQYF. Here the CDR3 DNA reads TGCAGCGTTGAAAAGTCGGGGGAGACCCAGTACTTC.

This chain joins TRBV30 and TRBJ1-6; D is possibly TRBD1 (5 bases). The CDR3 is 13 amino acids. Germline CDR1 and CDR2: GTSNPN and SVGIG (reference sequence). The V and J ends lost 1 base and 7 bases respectively, with 8 bases between them. CDR3 loop: CAWSGAGNSPLHF. CDR3 nucleotide sequence: TGTGCCTGGAGTGGAGCAGGGAATTCACCCCTCCACTTT.

V is TRBV23-1 and J is TRBJ1-3; D ambiguous. TRBV23-1 is placed among ORFs of uncertain function. Trimming stripped 6 bases from V and 4 bases from J, with 16 bases between. The CDR3 contains 15 residues. In DNA, the CDR3 is TGCGCCAGCAGACTCCCCGGGATCACGGGAAACACCATATATTTT. As protein: CASRLPGITGNTIYF.

The chain employs TRBV6-5 and TRBJ2-1; no definite D call. V gave up 6 bases and J gave up 0 bases, with 6 bases separating them. Germline V gene sequence: CDR1 MNHEY, CDR2 SVGAGI. The CDR3 runs to 13 residues. The CDR3 loop is CASRKGSYNEQFF. CDR3 sequence (DNA): TGTGCCAGCAGGAAGGGCTCCTACAATGAGCAGTTCTTC.

In this sample, this clone turned up once. The chain uses TRBV13 and TRBJ1-5, with D perhaps TRBD1 (6 bases). Germline loops: CDR1 PRHDT, CDR2 FYEKMQ (reference sequence). Between the trimmed V and J ends, which lost 5 bases and 0 bases, there was a span of 11 bases. The length of the CDR3 is 15 residues. The CDR3 bases are TGTGCCAGCAGCCGAGGACAGTATAGCAATCAGCCCCAGCATTTT. As protein: CASSRGQYSNQPQHF.

This chain joins TRBV7-9 and TRBJ1-2; TRBD1 agrees at 8 bases. The CDR3 runs 13 residues. Trimming cost V 5 bases and J 6 bases; bases outside gene matches: 5. The germline gives CDR1 SEHNR, CDR2 FQNEAQ (reference sequence). CDR3 amino acids: CASSRGQGDGYTF. CDR3 DNA sequence: TGTGCCAGCAGCAGAGGACAGGGAGATGGCTACACCTTC.

The chain is built from TRBV30 and TRBJ2-7, with 7 positions matching TRBD1. This CDR3 has 13 residues. V lost 1 base and J lost 2; bases outside the gene matches: 2. CDR1 is GTSNPN, CDR2 SVGIG, per germline (reference sequence). The CDR3 region has the DNA TGTGCCTGGAGTGGACAGGGCCCCTACGAGCAGTACTTC. This encodes CAWSGQGPYEQYF.

CDR3 amino acids: CASSLMAADTQYF. The CDR3 coding sequence is TGCGCCAGCAGCTTAATGGCGGCAGATACGCAGTATTTT. The V gene is TRBV5-1, the J gene TRBJ2-3; D gene uncertain. Germline values: CDR1 SGHRS, CDR2 YFSETQ. The CDR3 length is 13 residues. Trimming shortened V by 2 bases and J by 4 bases, and 8 bases separated the two germline ends.